This TCR beta chain was sequenced during a study of monozygotic twins with inflammatory bowel disease. Template switching appended UMIs that held a 6-nucleotide sample barcode. TCRdb reprocessed the 5' RACE reads, with one entry per CDR3 protein and no DNA. The specimen's table records around 450,000 distinct CDR3 sequences. Phlebotomy per donor yielded a single 2.5 ml blood sample. The sequence was collected from a human donor with ulcerative colitis or Crohn's disease, or a healthy co-twin of an affected twin (not recorded which). The source material was blood.

The CDR3 loop is CASSLRSSRSGNTIYF. The chain has TRBV3-1 and TRBJ1-3; the D gene TCRdb calls, TRBD1, cannot be checked with no DNA. The germline V gene encodes CDR1 LGHDT and CDR2 YNNKEL (reference sequence). The CDR3 has 16 amino acids.